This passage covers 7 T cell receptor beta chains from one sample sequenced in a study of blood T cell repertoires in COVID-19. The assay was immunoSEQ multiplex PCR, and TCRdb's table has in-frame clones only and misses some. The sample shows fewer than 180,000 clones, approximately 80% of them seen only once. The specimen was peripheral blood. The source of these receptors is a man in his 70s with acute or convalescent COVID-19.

DNA of the CDR3: TGCGCCAGCAGCCAACCGGCCGGGGGGGTTTCACCCCTCCACTTT. Translation: CASSQPAGGVSPLHF. The rearrangement links TRBV4-1 to TRBJ1-6, with D possibly matching TRBD1 (5 bases). V was cut by 2 bases and J by 9 bases, with 14 bases left in between. Germline CDR1 and CDR2: MGHRA and YSYEKL. The CDR3 is made up of 15 amino acids.

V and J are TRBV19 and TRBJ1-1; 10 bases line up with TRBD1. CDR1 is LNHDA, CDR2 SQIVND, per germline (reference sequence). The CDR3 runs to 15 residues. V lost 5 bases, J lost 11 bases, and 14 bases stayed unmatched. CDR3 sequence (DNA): TGTGCCAGTAGTGCCGCTGGACAGGGGGAGGCTGGGGCTTTCTTT. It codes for CASSAAGQGEAGAFF. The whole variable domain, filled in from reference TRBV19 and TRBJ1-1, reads DGGITQSPKYLFRKEGQNVTLSCEQNLNHDAMYWYRQDPGQGLRLIYYSQIVNDFQKGDIAEGYSVSREKKESFPLTVTSAQKNPTAFYLCASSAAGQGEAGAFFGQGTRLTVV.

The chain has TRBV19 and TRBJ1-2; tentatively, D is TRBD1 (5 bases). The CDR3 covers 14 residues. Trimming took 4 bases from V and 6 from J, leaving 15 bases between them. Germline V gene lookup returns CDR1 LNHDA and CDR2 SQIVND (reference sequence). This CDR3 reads CASSTGRQTHGYTF. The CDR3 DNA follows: TGTGCCAGTAGTACCGGCCGACAGACACATGGCTACACCTTC.

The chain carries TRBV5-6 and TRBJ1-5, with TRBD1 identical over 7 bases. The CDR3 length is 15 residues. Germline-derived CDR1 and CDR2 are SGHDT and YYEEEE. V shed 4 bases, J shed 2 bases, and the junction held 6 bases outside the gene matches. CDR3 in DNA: TGTGCCAGCAGCCGCGGGACAGTAGGCAATCAGCCCCAGCATTTT. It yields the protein CASSRGTVGNQPQHF. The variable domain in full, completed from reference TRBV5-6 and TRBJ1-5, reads DAGVTQSPTHLIKTRGQQVTLRCSPKSGHDTVSWYQQALGQGPQFIFQYYEEEERQRGNFPDRFSGHQFPNYSSELNVNALLLGDSALYLCASSRGTVGNQPQHFGDGTRLSIL.

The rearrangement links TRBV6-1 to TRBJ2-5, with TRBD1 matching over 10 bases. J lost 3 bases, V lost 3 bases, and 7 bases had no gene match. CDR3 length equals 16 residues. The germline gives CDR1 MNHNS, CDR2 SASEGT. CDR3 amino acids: CASSEYPGQGKETQYF. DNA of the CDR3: TGTGCCAGCAGTGAGTACCCGGGACAGGGGAAAGAGACCCAGTACTTC.

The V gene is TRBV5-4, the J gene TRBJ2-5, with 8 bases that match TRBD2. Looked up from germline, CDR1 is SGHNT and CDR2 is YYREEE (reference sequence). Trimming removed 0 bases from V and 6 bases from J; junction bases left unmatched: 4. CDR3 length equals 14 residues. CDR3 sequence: CASSLAGGEQTQYF. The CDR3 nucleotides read TGTGCCAGCAGCTTGGCGGGGGGGGAACAGACCCAGTACTTC.

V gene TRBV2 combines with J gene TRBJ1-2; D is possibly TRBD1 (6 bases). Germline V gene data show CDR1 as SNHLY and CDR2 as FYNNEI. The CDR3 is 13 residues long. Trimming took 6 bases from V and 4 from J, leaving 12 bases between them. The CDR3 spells CASRQGKIYGYTF. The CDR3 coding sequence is TGTGCCAGCAGGCAGGGGAAAATCTATGGCTACACCTTC.